These 18 T cell receptor beta chains came from one sample sequenced in a study of T cells in localized non-small cell lung cancer. The protocol was immunoSEQ multiplex PCR, while the TCRdb copy is restricted to in-frame clones and leaves out a portion. The sample consists of 70,000 to 100,000 clones, under 95% of them appearing once. Material: PBMCs, obtained before any cancer treatment. These receptors originate from a woman between 35 and 70 years old with stage II squamous cell lung carcinoma.

The chain employs TRBV9 and TRBJ1-3; no definite D call. The CDR3 is made up of 17 amino acids. Germline values: CDR1 SGDLS, CDR2 YYNGEE. V was shortened by 3 bases and J by 7 bases, with 23 bases between the two germline ends. The chain's CDR3 is CASSASGFREYWNTIYF. CDR3 in DNA: TGTGCCAGCAGCGCCTCAGGCTTTAGGGAGTATTGGAACACCATATATTTT.

The chain carries TRBV5-4 and TRBJ1-2; 7 nucleotides line up with TRBD1. The V gene end was trimmed by 4 bases and the J gene end by 6 bases; junction bases not matched to a gene: 12. CDR3 length equals 15 residues. Germline V gene data show CDR1 as SGHNT and CDR2 as YYREEE (reference sequence). CDR3 sequence: CASSGGDDRVNGYTF. As DNA, the CDR3 is TGTGCCAGCAGCGGGGGGGACGACAGGGTGAATGGCTACACCTTC.

The chain employs TRBV2 and TRBJ1-4; 7 bases match TRBD1. The CDR3 length is 15 residues. Germline V gene lookup returns CDR1 SNHLY and CDR2 FYNNEI. Trimming cost V 0 bases and J 8 bases; bases outside gene matches: 6. CDR3 sequence (DNA): TGTGCCAGCAGTGAAGCGAAAGGGGGCAGCGAAAAACTGTTTTTT. This translates into CASSEAKGGSEKLFF.

This sequence joins TRBV7-2 and TRBJ2-7; 8 bases agree with TRBD1. Losses at the gene ends were 1 base for V and 1 base for J; bases not matched to a gene: 3. The CDR3 has 15 amino acids. Germline V gene sequence: CDR1 SGHTA, CDR2 FQGNSA. CDR3 in DNA: TGTGCCAGCAGCTTAGTCGGGACAGGATCCTACGAGCAGTACTTC. It specifies CASSLVGTGSYEQYF.

This chain uses TRBV19 with TRBJ2-2; either TRBD1 or TRBD2 may fit D (5 bases each). V was pared by 5 bases and J by 4 bases, with 14 bases between. Germline CDR1 and CDR2: LNHDA and SQIVND (reference sequence). CDR3 length: 15 amino acids. The DNA for the CDR3 is TGTGCCAGTAGTTTTATCGGGACGAGCACCGGGGAGCTGTTTTTT. It is translated as CASSFIGTSTGELFF.

The chain is built from TRBV6-1 and TRBJ2-1, with 12 bases that match TRBD2. Trimming took 3 bases from V and 6 from J; bases not matched to a gene: 3. CDR1 and CDR2 from the germline V gene are MNHNS and SASEGT. The CDR3 is made up of 15 amino acids. The DNA of the CDR3 is TGTGCCAGCAGTGAGACTAGCGGGAGTCCCAATGAGCAGTTCTTC. Protein product: CASSETSGSPNEQFF.

The chain uses TRBV4-1 and TRBJ1-5; the D gene is possibly TRBD1 (6 bases). V dropped 1 base and J dropped 3 bases, with 10 bases sitting between them. CDR1 and CDR2 (germline): MGHRA, YSYEKL. CDR3 length: 15 residues. The CDR3 loop reads CASSQAQGINQPQHF. The CDR3 DNA follows: TGCGCCAGCAGCCAAGCGCAGGGGATCAATCAGCCCCAGCATTTT.

The CDR3 DNA follows: TGTGCCAGTAGGTCGACAGTGACAGAGACCCAGTACTTC. This encodes CASRSTVTETQYF. The chain uses TRBV19 and TRBJ2-5; the D gene is possibly TRBD1 (5 bases). Germline-derived CDR1 and CDR2 are LNHDA and SQIVND (reference sequence). V was shortened by 6 bases and J by 4 bases, with 12 bases between the two germline ends. CDR3 length equals 13 residues.

The V call is TRBV11-2, the J call TRBJ1-4; D remains ambiguous. The CDR3 has 15 amino acids. Between the trimmed V and J ends, which lost 5 bases and 7 bases, there was a span of 17 bases. CDR1 and CDR2 from the germline V gene are SGHAT and FQNNGV. CDR3 region: CASSPRGGRGEKLFF. In nucleotides, the CDR3 is TGTGCCAGCAGCCCCCGCGGAGGGCGAGGTGAAAAACTGTTTTTT.

This clone has a single count. This chain connects TRBV6-5 to TRBJ1-2, with 8 bases lining up with TRBD1. Germline V lookup: CDR1 MNHEY, CDR2 SVGAGI. The V and J ends lost 2 bases and 4 bases, in that order; junction bases with no gene match: 6. The CDR3 contains 15 residues. The CDR3 loop is CASSYGTGGSYGYTF. The CDR3 DNA follows: TGTGCCAGCAGTTACGGTACAGGGGGTAGCTATGGCTACACCTTC.

The chain has TRBV4-1 and TRBJ2-1; no clear D. There are 15 residues in the CDR3. V lost 3 bases to trimming and J lost 2 bases, with 11 bases between them. Germline CDR1 and CDR2: MGHRA and YSYEKL. CDR3 region: CASSHSLAPYNEQFF. CDR3 nucleotide sequence: TGCGCCAGCAGCCACTCACTCGCACCCTACAATGAGCAGTTCTTC.

V and J are TRBV19 and TRBJ1-4; D unclear. The CDR3 is made up of 13 amino acids. V lost 3 bases, J lost 7 bases, and 9 bases lay in between. Germline CDR1 is LNHDA and CDR2 is SQIVND (reference sequence). The CDR3 sequence: CASSMLGSEKLFF. CDR3 DNA sequence: TGTGCCAGTAGTATGCTGGGGAGTGAAAAACTGTTTTTT.

CDR3 coding DNA: TGTGCCAGCACCTCCGGGGCTGCGGGCAATCAGCCCCAGCATTTT. Translating gives CASTSGAAGNQPQHF. The chain employs TRBV28 and TRBJ1-5; perhaps TRBD1 as D (5 bases). V lost 7 bases and J 2 bases, leaving 15 bases between the germline ends. Germline V CDR1 and CDR2: MDHEN, SYDVKM. The CDR3 loop spans 15 amino acids. Full variable domain (missing parts from reference TRBV28 and TRBJ1-5): DVKVTQSSRYLVKRTGEKVFLECVQDMDHENMFWYRQDPGLGLRLIYFSYDVKMKEKGDIPEGYSVSREKKERFSLILESASTNQTSMYLCASTSGAAGNQPQHFGDGTRLSIL.

The gene calls are TRBV5-8 and TRBJ2-3, with a possible D match to TRBD2 (6 bases). The CDR3 is 16 residues long. Germline CDR1 and CDR2: SGHTS and YDEGEE. Trimming removed 3 bases at V and 3 bases at J, with 17 bases between. CDR3 sequence (DNA): TGTGCCAGCAGCTCACGTTGGGAGGTTACGACAGATACGCAGTATTTT. Its protein is CASSSRWEVTTDTQYF.

This clone has just a few counts. DNA of the CDR3: TGTGCCAGCAGCGCGGGGGCGACAGTGAACACTGAAGCTTTCTTT. Translated: CASSAGATVNTEAFF. The chain joins TRBV9 to TRBJ1-1; the D gene is possibly TRBD1 (6 bases). The CDR3 spans 15 residues. The V end was cut by 3 bases, the J end by 0 bases, with 12 bases between. Germline V CDR1 and CDR2: SGDLS, YYNGEE. Drawing the rest from reference TRBV9 and TRBJ1-1, the complete variable domain is DSGVTQTPKHLITATGQRVTLRCSPRSGDLSVYWYQQSLDQGLQFLIQYYNGEERAKGNILERFSAQQFPDLHSELNLSSLELGDSALYFCASSAGATVNTEAFFGQGTRLTVV.

This chain uses TRBV7-8 with TRBJ2-7; the match to TRBD1 covers 7 bases. V was pared by 4 bases and J by 5 bases, with 11 bases of the junction left unmatched. In germline, CDR1 is SGHVS, CDR2 FQNEAQ. The CDR3 has 15 residues. The DNA of the CDR3 is TGTGCCAGCAGCTCAGGGACAGTTTCTACCCACGAGCAGTACTTC. This translates into CASSSGTVSTHEQYF.

This chain uses TRBV6-1 with TRBJ2-2; D not resolved. V lost 1 base and J 4 bases, leaving 10 bases between the germline ends. The CDR3 extends over 15 amino acids. Germline V gene sequence: CDR1 MNHNS, CDR2 SASEGT. The CDR3 DNA follows: TGTGCCAGCAGTGAAGGACAAATCCCCACCGGGGAGCTGTTTTTT. This codes for CASSEGQIPTGELFF.

The chain combines TRBV5-1 with TRBJ1-2; D is possibly TRBD1 (5 bases). CDR3 length: 13 residues. Germline lookup yields CDR1 SGHRS and CDR2 YFSETQ. V lost 5 bases and J lost 11, with 19 bases in between. Written as DNA, the CDR3 is TGCGCCAGCAGAGCGGACATTACGTGGAGATACACCTTC. Residues: CASRADITWRYTF.